This T cell receptor (beta chain) was sequenced during a study of graft-versus-host responses after intestinal transplantation. Study findings and constraints: In recipient marrow, GvH clones were found, and some appeared first in ileum or blood. Those patients showing graft-donor T cell macrochimerism displayed high graft-versus-host to host-versus-graft clonal ratios in allografts.

With 9 bases clipped from V and 4 bases from J, the junction kept 6 bases outside the gene matches. CDR1 LNHDA and CDR2 SQIVND come from the germline V gene (reference sequence). CDR3 length equals 13 residues. As concerns this clone: Antigen unknown.

Method: immunoSEQ multiplex PCR; TCRdb's copy keeps in-frame clones and lacks some. The profile shows about 100,000 clones, approximately 90% of them singletons. The chain recombines TRBV19 with TRBJ2-1, with 7 bases identical to TRBD2. Here the sequenced sample was unstimulated CD4+ T cells sorted from spleen or lymph node cells, taken before transplant. The receptor's source is a human donor who was the organ donor for an intestinal transplant. Written as DNA, the CDR3 is TGTGCCAGCCGGCGGGAGTATTACAATGAGCAGTTCTTC. Its protein product is CASRREYYNEQFF.